Below are 6 T cell receptor beta chains sequenced from a single sample in a study of cytomegalovirus exposure and HLA in healthy donors. With 60 Vbeta and 13 Jbeta primers, the PCR was carried out. Produced via immunoSEQ multiplex PCR; TCRdb's table is partial and in-frame only. This sample has 150,000 to 200,000 clones, with around three quarters found just once. The sequenced sample consisted of PBMCs. These receptors were obtained from a woman aged 40 to 50 in good health and CMV-seronegative.

The chain joins TRBV10-3 to TRBJ2-3; unclear D gene. CDR3 length equals 13 residues. Germline lookup yields CDR1 ENHRY and CDR2 SYGVKD. V was clipped by 5 bases and J by 6 bases, with 12 bases between them. The CDR3 region is CAISTMERDTQYF. The CDR3 bases are TGTGCCATCAGTACTATGGAACGGGATACGCAGTATTTT.

This chain links TRBV5-1 with TRBJ1-1; tentative D call: TRBD1 (5 bases). Trimming pared 6 bases from V and 0 bases from J, leaving 12 bases between. The CDR3 length is 14 residues. From germline, CDR1 is SGHRS and CDR2 YFSETQ. The CDR3 DNA reads TGCGCCAGCACCTTAGACAGCCTGAACACTGAAGCTTTCTTT. Translating gives CASTLDSLNTEAFF.

The chain employs TRBV5-1 and TRBJ2-2; the match to TRBD1 covers 7 bases. V shed 6 bases and J 5 bases; nucleotides not matched to a gene: 13. This CDR3 has 16 amino acids. The V gene's germline CDR1 is SGHRS and CDR2 YFSETQ. CDR3 in amino acids: CASKPGGIFGTGELFF. In DNA, the CDR3 is TGCGCCAGCAAACCAGGGGGTATATTCGGGACCGGGGAGCTGTTTTTT.

The J gene is TRBJ1-5, the V gene TRBV28; D unresolved. The length of the CDR3 is 12 residues. The V and J ends lost 3 bases and 3 bases respectively, with 3 bases between them. The V gene's germline CDR1 is MDHEN and CDR2 SYDVKM. CDR3 sequence: CASSFLNQPQHF. In nucleotides, the CDR3 is TGTGCCAGCAGTTTTCTCAATCAGCCCCAGCATTTT.

V and J are TRBV5-1 and TRBJ2-5; 10 bases fit TRBD2. V trimming: 2 bases; J trimming: 0 bases; junction bases outside the gene matches: 1. Per the germline V gene, CDR1 is SGHRS and CDR2 is YFSETQ. This CDR3 spans 15 amino acids. The CDR3 reads CASSFTSGNQETQYF. The CDR3 nucleotides read TGCGCCAGCAGCTTCACTAGCGGGAACCAAGAGACCCAGTACTTC.

In its sample, this clone was seen once. The chain has TRBV28 and TRBJ1-5; 8 bases agree with TRBD1. This CDR3 comprises 14 residues. The junction had 4 bases not matched to a gene; V was cut back by 5 bases and J by 4 bases. Germline V CDR1 and CDR2: MDHEN, SYDVKM. The CDR3, as DNA: TGTGCCAGCAGTGGACAGGGCCGGAATCAGCCCCAGCATTTT. Protein sequence: CASSGQGRNQPQHF.